The subject of this entry is one TCR beta chain. Antigen specificity is unknown. The record originates from a study of cytomegalovirus exposure and HLA in healthy donors. Study-level results: The classifier, whose performance was assessed in both the original and validation cohorts, reportedly diagnosed cytomegalovirus status with high specificity and sensitivity. TRBV6-2, TRBV6-3 and some other V segments were excluded as indistinguishable.

PCR involved 60 Vbeta and 13 Jbeta primers. Clones were read by immunoSEQ multiplex PCR, and TCRdb kept only the in-frame ones, dropping some. This table holds about 55,000 clones, around 78% found once. CDR1 is DFQATT, CDR2 SNEGSKA, per germline (reference sequence). V was cut by 6 bases and J by 0 bases, with 3 bases left in between. The CDR3 is made up of 11 amino acids. The source is a female donor in good health and CMV-seronegative. The V call is TRBV20-1, the J call TRBJ1-3; no clear D gene. The sequencing sample was made of PBMCs. The CDR3 DNA sequence: TGCAGTGCCAACTCTGGAAACACCATATATTTT. Its translation is CSANSGNTIYF.